The 17 T cell receptor beta chains presented below share a single source sample, sequenced in a study of control samples from healthy donors and cancer patients. Generated by immunoSEQ multiplex PCR, the TCRdb table keeps only in-frame clones and is missing some. The sample shows 70,000 to 85,000 clones, 75% to 95% of them seen only once. The sample comprised blood. These TCRs come from a man aged 45 to 65 in good health.

The sample holds a few counts of this clone. The rearrangement uses TRBV4-3 and TRBJ1-3, with D maybe TRBD1 (5 bases). Per germline, CDR1 LGHNA and CDR2 YSLEER. V was pared by 0 bases and J by 6 bases, with 12 bases between. The CDR3 is 15 amino acids. The CDR3 bases are TGCGCCAGCAGCCAAGATACGGGGCGCGAAAACACCATATATTTT. Its translation is CASSQDTGRENTIYF.

The genes are TRBV6-1 and TRBJ1-2; D gene ambiguous. V dropped 2 bases and J dropped 10 bases, with 11 bases sitting between them. CDR1 and CDR2 (germline): MNHNS, SASEGT. The CDR3 spans 12 residues. The CDR3 protein is CASSEIGQIYTF. CDR3 in DNA: TGTGCCAGCAGTGAAATCGGGCAGATCTACACCTTC.

The chain couples TRBV30 to TRBJ1-6; weak D call: TRBD1 (5 bases). V lost 2 bases to trimming and J lost 9 bases, with 14 bases between them. CDR1 and CDR2 (germline): GTSNPN, SVGIG (reference sequence). CDR3 length: 14 residues. In DNA form, the CDR3 reads TGTGCCTGGAGTTCGGGGCAAACGTTTTCACCCCTCCACTTT. Translating it yields CAWSSGQTFSPLHF.

J is TRBJ2-3 and V is TRBV2, with TRBD1 identical over 7 bases. The V segment lost 10 bases and the J segment 2 bases; nucleotides outside the gene matches: 9. The length of the CDR3 is 14 residues. CDR1 and CDR2 (germline): SNHLY, FYNNEI. This CDR3 is CATPTGQSTDTQYF. CDR3 coding DNA: TGTGCCACCCCAACGGGACAGTCCACAGATACGCAGTATTTT.

The chain has TRBV6-5 and TRBJ1-1; TRBD1 agrees at 7 bases. The CDR3 consists of 14 residues. Germline-derived CDR1 and CDR2 are MNHEY and SVGAGI. V trimming: 6 bases; J trimming: 1 base; junction bases outside the gene matches: 5. For the CDR3, the DNA is TGTGCCAGCAGGCACTCAGGGGGGAACACTGAAGCTTTCTTT. Its translation is CASRHSGGNTEAFF.

This chain uses TRBV29-1 with TRBJ1-4, with D possibly TRBD1 on 6 matching bases. The V gene's germline CDR1 is SQVTM and CDR2 ANQGSEA. Trimming stripped 3 bases from V and 7 bases from J, with 6 bases between. The CDR3 is made up of 11 amino acids. CDR3 protein: CSVDRGEKLFF. The CDR3 DNA is TGCAGCGTTGACAGGGGTGAAAAACTGTTTTTT.

This chain connects TRBV19 to TRBJ1-5; D gene uncertain. Trimming shortened V by 3 bases and J by 5 bases, and 17 bases separated the two germline ends. This CDR3 is 16 amino acids long. Per germline, CDR1 LNHDA and CDR2 SQIVND (reference sequence). CDR3 residues: CASSIKKGANYQPQHF. CDR3 coding DNA: TGTGCCAGTAGTATCAAAAAGGGAGCTAATTATCAGCCCCAGCATTTT.

This clone was seen a single time. The chain carries TRBV30 and TRBJ1-2, with D maybe TRBD1 (5 bases). This CDR3 has 16 residues. With 0 bases removed from V and 4 bases from J, the gap between germline ends came to 18 bases. Germline loops: CDR1 GTSNPN, CDR2 SVGIG (reference sequence). CDR3 coding DNA: TGTGCCTGGAGTGTAAATTCAGGGAACCGTGGCTATGGCTACACCTTC. It specifies CAWSVNSGNRGYGYTF.

The chain is built from TRBV6-6 and TRBJ2-7; the D is unclear. V lost 0 bases, J lost 0 bases, and 9 bases lay in between. The CDR3 extends over 15 amino acids. Germline V gives CDR1 MNHNY, CDR2 SVGAGI (reference sequence). CDR3 bases: TGTGCCAGCAGTTACTCTGGCCAGTACTCCTACGAGCAGTACTTC. It translates to CASSYSGQYSYEQYF.

This chain links TRBV12-3 or TRBV12-4 with TRBJ1-2; unclear D gene. The CDR3 has 13 residues. V dropped 2 bases and J dropped 4 bases, with 8 bases sitting between them. CDR3 amino acids: CASSLSRSYGYTF. Here the CDR3 DNA reads TGTGCCAGCAGTTTATCTAGGAGCTATGGCTACACCTTC.

This clone was detected only a few times. The chain is built from TRBV30 and TRBJ1-2; TRBD1 agrees at 9 bases. J was trimmed by 6 bases and V by 1 base; bases with no gene match: 18. Germline V gene data show CDR1 as GTSNPN and CDR2 as SVGIG (reference sequence). The CDR3 totals 18 residues. The CDR3 region is CAWSDPLGQGGVLHGYTF. CDR3 DNA: TGTGCCTGGAGTGATCCCTTGGGACAGGGCGGTGTGTTGCATGGCTACACCTTC.

This rearrangement joins TRBV30 to TRBJ1-2, with D unclear. CDR1 is GTSNPN and CDR2 is SVGIG in the germline V gene (reference sequence). The V gene lost 2 bases and the J gene lost 8 bases, with 18 bases spanning the gap. The CDR3 covers 14 residues. The DNA for the CDR3 is TGTGCCTGGAGTACCCCTGGCATTTTCTGGGGCTACACCTTC. Its translation: CAWSTPGIFWGYTF.

J is TRBJ2-2 and V is TRBV18, with 7 bases matching TRBD1. J was trimmed by 7 bases and V by 2 bases; bases with no gene match: 16. Germline assignment: CDR1 KGHSH and CDR2 LQKENI. This CDR3 contains 18 residues. Here the CDR3 DNA reads TGTGCCAGCTCACCATTCCGGAGGACAGGCCAAGGAGGCGGGGAGCTGTTTTTT. This encodes CASSPFRRTGQGGGELFF.

The chain joins TRBV2 to TRBJ1-2; D is possibly TRBD1 (5 bases). CDR3 length: 14 residues. Germline V gives CDR1 SNHLY, CDR2 FYNNEI. V was cut by 7 bases and J by 2 bases, with 14 bases left in between. The CDR3 bases are TGTGCCAGCACTCCGGACATCTTGAACTATGGCTACACCTTC. Encoded protein: CASTPDILNYGYTF.

The rearrangement joins TRBV13 to TRBJ2-7; TRBD1 might be the D (6 bases). The germline V and J ends were trimmed by 3 bases and 2 bases, with 14 bases remaining between them. The CDR3 is 15 residues long. Per the germline V gene, CDR1 is PRHDT and CDR2 is FYEKMQ (reference sequence). The CDR3 loop reads CASSFRTEGTYEQYF. CDR3 nucleotides: TGTGCCAGCAGCTTTAGGACAGAGGGGACCTACGAGCAGTACTTC.

J is TRBJ2-7 and V is TRBV2; D assignment may be TRBD1 or TRBD2 (5 bases each). V was pared by 6 bases and J by 3 bases, with 12 bases between. The CDR3 consists of 13 residues. Germline loops: CDR1 SNHLY, CDR2 FYNNEI. The CDR3 here is CASSPGPNYEQYF. CDR3 in DNA: TGTGCCAGCAGCCCGGGACCGAACTACGAGCAGTACTTC.

V usage is TRBV5-4 and J usage is TRBJ2-2; tentatively, D is TRBD2 (6 bases). The germline V gene encodes CDR1 SGHNT and CDR2 YYREEE (reference sequence). This CDR3 is 17 amino acids long. V dropped 0 bases and J dropped 6 bases, with 18 bases sitting between them. The CDR3 loop reads CASSLAGGTTWAGELFF. The CDR3 nucleotides read TGTGCCAGCAGCTTGGCCGGGGGTACGACTTGGGCCGGGGAGCTGTTTTTT.